This T cell receptor (beta chain) was recovered during a study of shared clonotypes between healthy human individuals. Study-wide results and caveats: Rarefaction revealed incomplete sorted-subset sequencing despite large depth. Naive subsets typically showed greater estimated richness than memory subsets.

In the source study's methods: Without quality scores, immunoSEQ junctional reads could not be filtered like full-length reads. Clones were sequenced by immunoSEQ multiplex PCR, and TCRdb holds only the in-frame ones, with some missing. V, J and clone size are those of that table, while D and trimming were read from the DNA. The profile shows some 2.4 million clones, 80% to 95% of them singletons. The CDR3 sequence is 15 residues long. The germline V gene encodes CDR1 LNHDA and CDR2 SQIVND (reference sequence). Trimming cost V 5 bases and J 3 bases; bases outside gene matches: 7. For this clone: Its antigen is unidentified.

The sequenced material came from naive CD4+ T cells from PBMCs. Subset described: CD45RA+ positively selected. The sequence derives from a man aged 18 to 29 in good health. Some clones in this sample may be carry-over from other donors' samples. This chain links TRBV19 with TRBJ2-7; the match to TRBD1 covers 10 bases. In DNA form, the CDR3 reads TGTGCCAGTAGTGCACGGGACAGGGGATTCTACGAGCAGTACTTC. Its protein product is CASSARDRGFYEQYF.